The T cell receptor (beta chain) described here comes from a study of beta chain features in type 1 diabetes. For this clone: The antigen remains unidentified.

Sorting based on CD45RO/CCR7/CD25/CD127/CD95/CD27 separated CD4+ naive, central memory, regulatory and stem cell-like memory cells. Reverse transcription of all isolated RNA meant that expressed TCRB transcripts were sequenced. About 3.6 million reads were obtained on average from naive, central memory and regulatory T cell samples. The assay was immunoSEQ multiplex PCR, and TCRdb's table has in-frame clones only and misses some. The sample yields about 130,000 clones, roughly 10% seen once. CDR3 size: 15 residues. The trim removed 1 base at V and 2 bases at J, leaving 4 bases unmatched. Germline V gene sequence: CDR1 SGHAT, CDR2 FQNNGV. Study-wide findings and caveats: All four CD4+ subsets from Type 1 diabetes patients carried moderately but significantly shorter TCRB CDR3s.

This clonotype originated in a man aged 30 to 45 with type 1 diabetes. The rearrangement joins TRBV11-2 to TRBJ2-7; 8 bases map to TRBD2. The sample consisted of central memory CD4+ T cells from blood. The chain's CDR3 is CASSLVAGTTYEQYF. The CDR3 DNA sequence: TGTGCCAGCAGCTTAGTAGCGGGGACGACCTACGAGCAGTACTTC.